These 29 T cell receptor beta chains came from one sample sequenced in a study of cytomegalovirus exposure and HLA in healthy donors (dated by TCRdb to the late 2010s). The library was built by means of the immunoSEQ multiplex PCR assay. Entries here come from immuneACCESS through TCRdb and include only in-frame sequences with V and J called. Some clones fail to appear in such tables; in the studies checked, an unresolved V gene covers under half of the shortfall, and the cause of the remainder is unknown. Counted in this sample were 160,000 or so clones; about four fifths of them appeared once. Jointly, the top ten make up around 9.6% of the sample. What was sequenced was PBMCs. The receptors stem from a man aged 25 to 40 in good health and CMV-seropositive.

V is TRBV5-3 and J is TRBJ2-2, with D uncertain. TRBV5-3 is designated an ORF whose function remains uncertain. Between the trimmed V and J ends, which lost 5 bases and 7 bases, there was a span of 9 bases. The CDR3 sequence is 12 residues long. DNA of the CDR3: TGTGCCAGAAGGTCATGTGTCGGGGAGCTGTTTTTT. Its translation is CARRSCVGELFF.

The V and J genes are TRBV28 and TRBJ2-7; 8 nucleotides align to TRBD1. There are 16 residues in the CDR3. Germline V lookup: CDR1 MDHEN, CDR2 SYDVKM. The V segment lost 1 base and the J segment 1 base; nucleotides outside the gene matches: 6. The CDR3 sequence: CASSLSGQGSSYEQYF. CDR3 DNA sequence: TGTGCCAGCAGTTTATCAGGACAGGGTAGTTCCTACGAGCAGTACTTC.

This clone was counted ten times or more. In DNA form, the CDR3 reads TGTGCCAGCTCGCTCAGGGATAACTATGGCTACACCTTC. Protein sequence: CASSLRDNYGYTF. V is TRBV18 and J is TRBJ1-2, with a tentative D call TRBD1 (5 bases). The CDR3 is 13 residues long. V was trimmed by 6 bases and J by 1 base, leaving 9 bases between them. The germline gives CDR1 KGHSH, CDR2 LQKENI.

This chain connects TRBV30 to TRBJ1-6; 11 bases agree with TRBD1. The ends lost 1 base at V and 4 bases at J; junction bases unmatched: 12. Germline CDR1 reads GTSNPN; CDR2 reads SVGIG (reference sequence). This CDR3 contains 19 residues. CDR3 amino acids: CAWSAPGQGVNVYNSPLHF. CDR3 DNA sequence: TGTGCCTGGAGTGCCCCGGGACAGGGGGTGAACGTGTATAATTCACCCCTCCACTTT.

V gene TRBV2 combines with J gene TRBJ2-1; D unclear. The V gene lost 8 bases and the J gene lost 0 bases, with 11 bases spanning the gap. Germline-derived CDR1 and CDR2 are SNHLY and FYNNEI. There are 14 residues in the CDR3. This CDR3 reads CASQTSSSYNEQFF. Written as DNA, the CDR3 is TGTGCCAGCCAGACGTCTAGCTCCTACAATGAGCAGTTCTTC.

V is TRBV27 and J is TRBJ2-1; D call uncertain. With 2 bases removed from V and 3 bases from J, the gap between germline ends came to 11 bases. Germline-derived CDR1 and CDR2 are MNHEY and SMNVEV (reference sequence). CDR3 length equals 15 residues. CDR3 DNA: TGTGCCAGCAGTTTACTGGTAAGACTCTACAATGAGCAGTTCTTC. Translated: CASSLLVRLYNEQFF.

This clone was observed a handful of times. The sample has other DNA sequences that encode this CDR3 too. The gene calls are TRBV28 and TRBJ1-2; tentative D call: TRBD1 (5 bases). Trimming took off 5 bases at V and 4 bases at J, with 8 bases between the two ends. This CDR3 has 12 amino acids. The germline V gene has CDR1 MDHEN and CDR2 SYDVKM. CDR3 residues: CASSLDSYGYTF. CDR3 DNA: TGTGCCAGCAGTCTCGACAGCTATGGCTACACCTTC.

The V call is TRBV11-2, the J call TRBJ2-7; a weak D match, TRBD2 (5 bases). The germline V gene encodes CDR1 SGHAT and CDR2 FQNNGV. Trimming took off 0 bases at V and 3 bases at J, with 9 bases between the two ends. The CDR3 is 14 amino acids. CDR3 sequence: CASSLDGGYYEQYF. In DNA form, the CDR3 reads TGTGCCAGCAGCTTAGACGGAGGATACTACGAGCAGTACTTC.

The gene calls are TRBV2 and TRBJ2-1; unclear D gene. V lost 8 bases, J lost 4 bases, and 18 bases lay in between. Germline V gene sequence: CDR1 SNHLY, CDR2 FYNNEI. The CDR3 is 15 residues long. CDR3 region: CASRRVSAEYNEQFF. CDR3 in DNA: TGTGCCAGCCGTCGGGTATCAGCAGAGTACAATGAGCAGTTCTTC.

The rearrangement links TRBV6-6 to TRBJ1-6; D gene ambiguous. With 5 bases removed from V and 5 bases from J, the gap between germline ends came to 13 bases. CDR1 MNHNY and CDR2 SVGAGI come from the germline V gene (reference sequence). This CDR3 spans 15 amino acids. In nucleotides, the CDR3 is TGTGCCAGCAGTGGCGGGAGAGCCGATAATTCACCCCTCCACTTT. Encoded protein: CASSGGRADNSPLHF.

This clone was observed once. J is TRBJ2-7 and V is TRBV5-1; 7 nucleotides match TRBD1. This CDR3 has 14 amino acids. V was clipped by 3 bases and J by 7 bases; unmatched bases: 10. Looked up from germline, CDR1 is SGHRS and CDR2 is YFSETQ. This CDR3 reads CASSSGGPTEEQYF. The DNA for the CDR3 is TGCGCCAGCAGCTCAGGGGGTCCCACCGAGGAGCAGTACTTC.

CDR3 loop: CSAPRQNTIYF. DNA of the CDR3: TGCAGTGCTCCCCGACAGAACACCATATATTTT. This chain uses TRBV20-1 with TRBJ1-3; maybe TRBD1 (5 bases). Germline loops: CDR1 DFQATT, CDR2 SNEGSKA (reference sequence). Trimming took 5 bases from V and 7 from J, leaving 9 bases between them. This CDR3 has 11 amino acids.

J is TRBJ2-7 and V is TRBV7-5; no check of the table's D call, TRBD2, against the DNA was made. TRBV7-5 is a known pseudogene. The CDR3 extends over 15 amino acids. The CDR3 bases are TGTGTCAGAAGCTTATCTCTGGAGGGGCGCCACGAGCAGTACTTC. This gives the protein CVRSLSLEGRHEQYF.

In its sample, this clone was seen once. This chain connects TRBV30 to TRBJ1-5, with D unclear. From germline, CDR1 is GTSNPN and CDR2 SVGIG (reference sequence). The CDR3 is 12 residues long. The V end was cut by 1 base, the J end by 15 bases, with 16 bases between. CDR3 in amino acids: CAWSAEEPAPHF. The CDR3 DNA reads as TGTGCCTGGAGTGCCGAGGAGCCCGCCCCGCATTTT.

This rearrangement joins TRBV7-6 to TRBJ2-5, with D tentatively TRBD1 (6 bases). The germline gives CDR1 SGHVS, CDR2 FNYEAQ. Trimming took off 4 bases at V and 4 bases at J, with 10 bases between the two ends. CDR3 length equals 13 residues. Written as DNA, the CDR3 is TGTGCCAGCAGCTCACAGGGCCCAGAGACCCAGTACTTC. Residues: CASSSQGPETQYF. Complete variable domain (other parts from reference TRBV7-6 and TRBJ2-5): GAGVSQSPRYKVTKRGQDVALRCDPISGHVSLYWYRQALGQGPEFLTYFNYEAQQDKSGLPNDRFSAERPEGSISTLTIQRTEQRDSAMYRCASSSQGPETQYFGPGTRLLVL.

The chain combines TRBV4-2 with TRBJ2-5; D is undetermined. This CDR3 is 13 amino acids long. CDR1 and CDR2 from the germline V gene are LGHNA and YNFKEQ. With 3 bases removed from V and 0 bases from J, the gap between germline ends came to 5 bases. The CDR3 DNA follows: TGTGCCAGCAGCCAGGAGTACCAAGAGACCCAGTACTTC. Its translation: CASSQEYQETQYF.

CDR3 nucleotides: TGTGCCAGCAGCAGCCCCTATGGCTACACCTTC. Translated, it gives CASSSPYGYTF. The chain employs TRBV5-4 and TRBJ1-2; D uncertain. Germline V gene sequence: CDR1 SGHNT, CDR2 YYREEE (reference sequence). The CDR3 is made up of 11 amino acids. The V end lost 4 bases, the J end lost 4 bases, and 5 bases lay between the germline ends. The full variable domain, with the rest looked up from reference TRBV5-4 and TRBJ1-2, is ETGVTQSPTHLIKTRGQQVTLRCSSQSGHNTVSWYQQALGQGPQFIFQYYREEENGRGNFPPRFSGLQFPNYSSELNVNALELDDSALYLCASSSPYGYTFGSGTRLTVV.

The gene calls are TRBV18 and TRBJ1-5; the D gene is possibly TRBD1 (5 bases). The CDR3 extends over 16 amino acids. Germline CDR1 is KGHSH and CDR2 is LQKENI. The V and J ends lost 3 bases and 1 base respectively, with 13 bases between them. CDR3 loop: CASSPQGSGSNQPQHF. CDR3 coding DNA: TGTGCCAGCTCACCCCAGGGTAGCGGCAGCAATCAGCCCCAGCATTTT.

The V call is TRBV7-3, the J call TRBJ1-3, with D unclear. The V end lost 1 base, the J end lost 0 bases, and 7 bases lay between the germline ends. CDR3 size: 15 residues. Germline CDR1 and CDR2: SGHTA and FQGTGA. Here the CDR3 DNA reads TGTGCCAGCAGCTTAAGCGGGTCCTCTGGAAACACCATATATTTT. Its translation is CASSLSGSSGNTIYF.

V and J are TRBV27 and TRBJ2-1; 8 bases map to TRBD1. Germline CDR1 MNHEY, CDR2 SMNVEV (reference sequence). V lost 1 base to trimming and J lost 9 bases; unmatched junction nucleotides: 5. The CDR3 has 14 amino acids. CDR3 residues: CASSLWQGAGEQFF. The CDR3, as DNA: TGTGCCAGCAGTTTATGGCAGGGGGCTGGTGAGCAGTTCTTC.

The V call is TRBV7-2, the J call TRBJ1-1; maybe TRBD1 (5 bases). Germline V lookup: CDR1 SGHTA, CDR2 FQGNSA. V was shortened by 2 bases and J by 5 bases, with 12 bases between the two germline ends. The CDR3 totals 14 residues. CDR3 coding DNA: TGTGCCAGCAGCTTACGATCAGGGAATACTGAAGCTTTCTTT. Amino acid sequence: CASSLRSGNTEAFF.

The J gene is TRBJ1-4, the V gene TRBV7-6, with D perhaps TRBD1 (5 bases). V gave up 5 bases and J gave up 8 bases, with 24 bases separating them. The CDR3 has 17 residues. CDR1 SGHVS and CDR2 FNYEAQ come from the germline V gene. CDR3 protein: CASSLHPRGGSEEKLFF. The CDR3 coding sequence is TGTGCCAGCAGCCTCCATCCAAGGGGCGGTTCGGAGGAAAAACTGTTTTTT.

This chain uses TRBV7-9 with TRBJ1-2; 9 positions agree with TRBD1. V shed 1 base and J 4 bases; nucleotides not matched to a gene: 4. This CDR3 has 15 residues. CDR1 SEHNR and CDR2 FQNEAQ come from the germline V gene (reference sequence). The CDR3 loop reads CASSLVGTGPYGYTF. CDR3 in DNA: TGTGCCAGCAGCTTAGTTGGGACAGGGCCCTATGGCTACACCTTC.

CDR3 DNA sequence: TGTGCCAGCTCACCAAGGCCTAGCGGGACCGGCTCCTACAATGAGCAGTTCTTC. Amino acids: CASSPRPSGTGSYNEQFF. The chain combines TRBV18 with TRBJ2-1; 9 bases line up with TRBD2. In germline, CDR1 is KGHSH, CDR2 LQKENI. The CDR3 contains 18 residues. V trimming: 2 bases; J trimming: 0 bases; junction bases outside the gene matches: 8.

A single count supports this clone. This sample also contains other DNA sequences that code for the same CDR3. The chain combines TRBV6-1 with TRBJ1-5; 7 positions match TRBD1. Trimming removed 4 bases from V and 0 bases from J; junction bases left unmatched: 0. The CDR3 length is 14 residues. The germline V gene has CDR1 MNHNS and CDR2 SASEGT. The CDR3 loop is CASSGQGSNQPQHF. The CDR3 DNA reads TGTGCCAGCAGTGGACAGGGTAGCAATCAGCCCCAGCATTTT.

The gene calls are TRBV6-5 and TRBJ2-3, with TRBD1 as a possible D gene (5 bases). This CDR3 comprises 15 residues. Germline CDR1 is MNHEY and CDR2 is SVGAGI. With 4 bases removed from V and 1 base from J, the gap between germline ends came to 12 bases. The CDR3 reads CASSSPMTGTDTQYF. The CDR3 nucleotides are TGTGCCAGCAGTTCCCCTATGACAGGCACAGATACGCAGTATTTT.

The V gene is TRBV6-1, the J gene TRBJ1-5, with a weak D call TRBD1 (6 bases). Germline CDR1 and CDR2: MNHNS and SASEGT. The V end lost 6 bases, the J end lost 0 bases, and 12 bases lay between the germline ends. This CDR3 region has 15 residues. The CDR3 spells CASRNDRISNQPQHF. As DNA, the CDR3 is TGTGCCAGCAGGAACGACAGGATTAGCAATCAGCCCCAGCATTTT.

This chain joins TRBV5-1 and TRBJ1-1; TRBD1 is a possible D gene (5 bases). The germline V gene encodes CDR1 SGHRS and CDR2 YFSETQ. This CDR3 is 11 amino acids long. Trimming cost V 4 bases and J 7 bases, with 8 bases left between them. CDR3 sequence (DNA): TGCGCCAGCAGCGTTGACAGTGAAGCTTTCTTT. Its protein is CASSVDSEAFF.

V and J are TRBV7-6 and TRBJ2-2; no definite D call. Germline V gene data show CDR1 as SGHVS and CDR2 as FNYEAQ. Trimming removed 1 base at V and 11 bases at J, with 14 bases between. The CDR3 loop spans 14 amino acids. CDR3 DNA: TGTGCCAGCAGCTTAGTCGTACGAAGGAGAGAGCTGTTTTTT. This codes for CASSLVVRRRELFF.